This TCR beta chain was sequenced in a study of cytomegalovirus exposure and HLA in healthy donors. Study-level points and caveats: Later analysis reportedly placed an Asian-associated ancestry cluster below the roughly 700-donor mean in N-insertions. Earlier analysis looked at TCR beta V segments, and most were productive about 87% or about 30% of the time.

Details on this clone: Its matching antigen is unknown.

V gave up 0 bases and J gave up 12 bases; unmatched junction bases: 10. This CDR3 contains 15 residues. Germline CDR1 reads LNHDA; CDR2 reads SQIVND (reference sequence). The PCR made use of 60 Vbeta and 13 Jbeta primers. TCRdb's copy holds only in-frame clones and misses some; the assay was immunoSEQ multiplex PCR. This listing includes more than 30,000 clones. The origin of this receptor is a man aged 40-55 years in good health and CMV-seropositive. The chain links TRBV19 to TRBJ1-4; TRBD1 matches 7 bases. The sample comprised PBMCs. CDR3 sequence: CASSIDHQGVKELFF. The CDR3 nucleotides are TGTGCCAGTAGTATAGATCATCAGGGGGTTAAAGAACTGTTTTTT.